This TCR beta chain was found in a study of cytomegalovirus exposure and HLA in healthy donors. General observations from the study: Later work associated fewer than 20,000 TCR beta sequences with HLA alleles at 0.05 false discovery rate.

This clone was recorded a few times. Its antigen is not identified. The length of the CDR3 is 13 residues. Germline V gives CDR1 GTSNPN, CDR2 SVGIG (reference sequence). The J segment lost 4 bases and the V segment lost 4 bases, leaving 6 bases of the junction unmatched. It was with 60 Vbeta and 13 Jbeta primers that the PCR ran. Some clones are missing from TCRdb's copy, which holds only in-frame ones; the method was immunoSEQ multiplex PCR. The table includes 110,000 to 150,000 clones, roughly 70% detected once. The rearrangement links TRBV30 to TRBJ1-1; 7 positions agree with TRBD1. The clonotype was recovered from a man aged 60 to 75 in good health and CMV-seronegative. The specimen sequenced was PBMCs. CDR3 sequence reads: CAWTRQGGTEAFF. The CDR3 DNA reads TGTGCCTGGACCCGACAGGGAGGCACTGAAGCTTTCTTT.